Presented here are 11 T cell receptor beta chains from one specimen sequenced in a study of blood T cell repertoires in COVID-19. Sequencing used immunoSEQ multiplex PCR; TCRdb keeps in-frame clones, though not all of them. The sample carries 270,000 or so clones, around 90% recorded once. Sequencing was carried out using peripheral blood. The receptors were sampled from a woman aged 60-75 years with COVID-19, enrolled during active disease.

The chain has TRBV30 and TRBJ1-2; D unclear. With 0 bases removed from V and 2 bases from J, the gap between germline ends came to 10 bases. This CDR3 region has 14 residues. Germline-derived CDR1 and CDR2 are GTSNPN and SVGIG (reference sequence). In nucleotides, the CDR3 is TGTGCCTGGAGTGTATTAGGCAGGAACTATGGCTACACCTTC. Translation gives CAWSVLGRNYGYTF.

The rearrangement joins TRBV7-3 to TRBJ1-2, with 7 bases aligning to TRBD1. This CDR3 has 15 residues. CDR1 and CDR2 (germline): SGHTA, FQGTGA. Losses at the gene ends were 5 bases for V and 8 bases for J; bases not matched to a gene: 14. Here the CDR3 reads CASSPSPDREGGYTF. The CDR3, as DNA: TGTGCCAGCAGCCCTTCACCCGACAGGGAAGGCGGCTACACCTTC.

This chain uses TRBV4-3 with TRBJ1-2; tentatively, D is TRBD1 (5 bases). Trimming cost V 4 bases and J 7 bases, with 16 bases left between them. This CDR3 comprises 14 residues. CDR1 LGHNA and CDR2 YSLEER come from the germline V gene. The CDR3 DNA sequence: TGCGCCAGCAGCCGTTCAGCGGGGGTTAGTGGCTACACCTTC. This gives the protein CASSRSAGVSGYTF.

The CDR3 protein is CASSPGGVDQPQHF. The CDR3 nucleotides read TGCGCCAGCAGCCCCGGGGGGGTGGATCAGCCCCAGCATTTT. V usage is TRBV4-1 and J usage is TRBJ1-5; weak D call: TRBD1 (5 bases). Trimming cost V 4 bases and J 5 bases, with 12 bases left between them. Germline V gene sequence: CDR1 MGHRA, CDR2 YSYEKL. The CDR3 consists of 14 residues.

This sequence joins TRBV30 and TRBJ2-4; TRBD2 is a possible D gene (8 bases). Germline CDR1 and CDR2: GTSNPN and SVGIG (reference sequence). The CDR3 loop spans 14 amino acids. The V and J ends lost 8 bases and 10 bases respectively, with 24 bases between them. CDR3 amino acids: CASSRGGQTGIQYF. CDR3 bases: TGTGCCAGTAGTCGGGGGGGGCAGACAGGGATTCAGTACTTC.

The chain recombines TRBV6-1 with TRBJ2-3; D is uncertain. From germline, CDR1 is MNHNS and CDR2 SASEGT. The length of the CDR3 is 12 residues. The V and J ends lost 3 bases and 7 bases respectively, with 8 bases between them. The CDR3 protein is CASSEVSYTQYF. CDR3 sequence (DNA): TGTGCCAGCAGTGAGGTGAGCTATACGCAGTATTTT.

This clone showed up just once. This chain links TRBV12-3 or TRBV12-4 with TRBJ1-3; no reliable D call. The CDR3 is 12 residues long. Trimming removed 1 base from V and 10 bases from J, with 8 bases in between. The CDR3 sequence is CASSLVLSTIYF. The DNA for the CDR3 is TGTGCCAGCAGTTTAGTCCTTTCGACCATATATTTT.

About this clone itself: The sample has other DNA sequences that encode this CDR3 too. V is TRBV30 and J is TRBJ1-2, with 9 bases matching TRBD1. The V gene's germline CDR1 is GTSNPN and CDR2 SVGIG (reference sequence). V dropped 0 bases and J dropped 4; count of bases not matched to a gene: 0. This CDR3 region has 13 residues. Written as DNA, the CDR3 is TGTGCCTGGAGTGTACAGGGGGCCTATGGCTACACCTTC. Translation gives CAWSVQGAYGYTF.

The rearrangement joins TRBV7-2 to TRBJ1-4; 9 bases fit TRBD1. Unmatched junction bases numbered 6, after V lost 4 bases and J lost 12 bases. CDR3 length: 13 residues. In germline, CDR1 is SGHTA, CDR2 FQGNSA. CDR3 residues: CASSWGQGGELFF. The CDR3 DNA reads as TGTGCCAGCAGCTGGGGACAGGGAGGAGAACTGTTTTTT.

The rearrangement uses TRBV5-5 and TRBJ1-6; TRBD1 matches at 7 bases. Germline CDR1 SGHKS, CDR2 YYEKEE (reference sequence). This CDR3 is built from 16 residues. With 7 bases clipped from V and 0 bases from J, the junction kept 7 bases outside the gene matches. This chain's CDR3 is CASGKQGSSYNSPLHF. The CDR3 DNA sequence: TGTGCCAGCGGGAAACAGGGGAGCTCCTATAATTCACCCCTCCACTTT.

This chain joins TRBV9 and TRBJ2-2, with TRBD1 identical over 7 bases. Germline V gives CDR1 SGDLS, CDR2 YYNGEE. This CDR3 is 13 amino acids long. V shed 3 bases, J shed 6 bases, and the junction held 2 bases outside the gene matches. CDR3 DNA sequence: TGTGCCAGCAGCGGACAGGGCTCCGGGGAGCTGTTTTTT. This codes for CASSGQGSGELFF.